This TCR beta chain was obtained from a study of T cells in Graves' hyperthyroidism and ophthalmopathy. V lost 6 bases to trimming and J lost 1 base; unmatched junction nucleotides: 12. From germline, CDR1 is MDHEN and CDR2 SYDVKM. The CDR3 contains 20 residues. This clonotype occurred many times. Patients between 18 and 65 years old had hyperthyroidism, newly diagnosed and lasting under 2 months. RNA transcripts yielded amplified TCR beta CDR3 regions. Primed by the HTBI set, a first-round RT-PCR was run on the TCR CDR3. TCRdb reprocessed the multiplex PCR reads via MiXCR and lists one record per CDR3 protein. The table shows approximately 220,000 distinct CDR3 sequences, with around 16% occurring only once.

This receptor was taken from a man aged 40-55 years with Graves' hyperthyroidism. This rearrangement joins TRBV28 to TRBJ2-1; 16 positions match TRBD2. The sample was blood. The CDR3 region is CASRQTGTSGGARSYNEQFF. The CDR3 nucleotides are TGTGCCAGCAGACAGACCGGGACTAGCGGGGGGGCGAGGTCCTACAATGAGCAGTTCTTC.